This T cell receptor (beta chain) comes out of a study of cytomegalovirus exposure and HLA in healthy donors. Study in general: Of over 300 genotyped donors, roughly 81% clustered with self-reported Caucasian donors.

The trim removed 5 bases at V and 7 bases at J, leaving 11 bases unmatched. Germline V gene lookup returns CDR1 SGHVS and CDR2 FQNEAQ. The CDR3 contains 15 residues. Study-level results: Fewer than 200 TCR beta chains were listed as cytomegalovirus-associated.

Of note for this clone: Its antigen is currently unknown.

It was with 60 Vbeta and 13 Jbeta primers that the PCR ran. Profiling relied on immunoSEQ multiplex PCR, and the TCRdb table lists in-frame clones only, not all of them. Of approximately 180,000 clones listed, approximately 84% are singletons. Sequenced input: PBMCs. The receptor comes from a girl in the first two years of life in good health and CMV-seronegative. V and J are TRBV7-8 and TRBJ2-5; TRBD1 matches 9 bases. CDR3 in amino acids: CASSPPQGASGTQYF. In nucleotides, the CDR3 is TGTGCCAGCAGCCCGCCACAGGGGGCGTCTGGGACCCAGTACTTC.